These 19 T cell receptor beta chains share one sample of origin, sequenced in a study of T cells in Graves' hyperthyroidism and ophthalmopathy. Amplification of TCR beta CDR3 regions used RNA as the template. When the TCR CDR3 underwent first-round RT-PCR, the HTBI primer set was used. Each CDR3 protein is one row after TCRdb ran MiXCR on the multiplex PCR reads. The table has approximately 400,000 distinct CDR3 sequences, approximately 20% seen once. Sample: blood. These receptors all stem from a woman aged 18-35 years with Graves' hyperthyroidism.

This clonotype was detected ten times or more. The chain joins TRBV5-6 to TRBJ2-5; possible D gene TRBD2, 5 bases. This CDR3 is built from 14 residues. Per the germline V gene, CDR1 is SGHDT and CDR2 is YYEEEE. Trimming took 1 base from V and 5 from J, leaving 12 bases between them. CDR3 region: CASSLPSTGETQYF. The CDR3 DNA sequence: TGTGCCAGCAGCTTGCCTAGCACCGGCGAGACCCAGTACTTC.

The table lists this clonotype with many counts. The V and J genes are TRBV28 and TRBJ1-1; TRBD1 matches 7 bases. Germline V gene lookup returns CDR1 MDHEN and CDR2 SYDVKM. Trimming removed 8 bases from V and 7 bases from J; junction bases left unmatched: 4. The CDR3 loop spans 11 amino acids. The CDR3 DNA follows: TGTGCCAGCCGGGACAGCTTTGAAGCTTTCTTT. Protein sequence: CASRDSFEAFF. The variable domain in full, completed from reference TRBV28 and TRBJ1-1, reads DVKVTQSSRYLVKRTGEKVFLECVQDMDHENMFWYRQDPGLGLRLIYFSYDVKMKEKGDIPEGYSVSREKKERFSLILESASTNQTSMYLCASRDSFEAFFGQGTRLTVV.

The chain has TRBV19 and TRBJ1-5; no firm D call. The CDR3 has 13 amino acids. The V gene's germline CDR1 is LNHDA and CDR2 SQIVND (reference sequence). V shed 6 bases and J shed 7 bases, with 13 bases lying between them. CDR3 bases: TGTGCCAGTAGGCGGAGGGAGGACCAGCCCCAGCATTTT. This codes for CASRRREDQPQHF.

This clonotype was recorded at least ten times. It may be a read error: a sequence one base away is much more abundant. The chain uses TRBV9 and TRBJ1-3, with D possibly matching TRBD1 (5 bases). Looked up from germline, CDR1 is SGDLS and CDR2 is YYNGEE. V shed 3 bases and J shed 1 base, with 5 bases lying between them. This CDR3 comprises 13 residues. The CDR3 coding sequence is TGTGCCAGCAGCGCAGGGTCTGGAAACACCATATATTTT. It encodes CASSAGSGNTIYF.

This clonotype was recorded at least ten times. V is TRBV20-1 and J is TRBJ2-7; D call uncertain. V was pared by 2 bases and J by 2 bases, with 19 bases between. Germline V gives CDR1 DFQATT, CDR2 SNEGSKA (reference sequence). CDR3 length equals 16 residues. This chain's CDR3 is CSARSPSKRLTYEQYF. The CDR3 coding sequence is TGCAGTGCTAGATCCCCGAGTAAGCGCCTTACCTACGAGCAGTACTTC.

This clonotype turned up a few times. The chain links TRBV20-1 to TRBJ2-3; TRBD2 agrees at 10 bases. Germline CDR1 is DFQATT and CDR2 is SNEGSKA (reference sequence). The length of the CDR3 is 15 residues. V lost 6 bases to trimming and J lost 5 bases; unmatched junction nucleotides: 11. The CDR3 region has the DNA TGCAGTGCCCACCCACTAGCGGGGCGAGGAGATACGCAGTATTTT. Amino acids: CSAHPLAGRGDTQYF.

This clonotype was observed many times. The chain has TRBV4-1 and TRBJ1-5; D gene unclear. Trimming took off 1 base at V and 3 bases at J, with 4 bases between the two ends. The CDR3 loop spans 13 amino acids. CDR1 is MGHRA, CDR2 YSYEKL, per germline. The CDR3 loop reads CASSQVTNQPQHF. As DNA, the CDR3 is TGCGCCAGCAGCCAAGTGACCAATCAGCCCCAGCATTTT.

The chain uses TRBV3-1 and TRBJ2-7, with 12 bases identical to TRBD2. Germline-derived CDR1 and CDR2 are LGHDT and YNNKEL (reference sequence). V lost 5 bases and J lost 1; bases outside the gene matches: 3. The CDR3 runs to 15 residues. CDR3 DNA sequence: TGTGCCAGCAGCTCTGGACTAGCGGGATCCTACGAGCAGTACTTC. It codes for CASSSGLAGSYEQYF.

This clonotype was recorded a few times. This chain's CDR3 is CAISEVAETQYF. The CDR3 nucleotides read TGTGCCATCAGTGAAGTGGCGGAGACCCAGTACTTC. This chain links TRBV10-3 with TRBJ2-5; D is unclear. The ends were cut back, 3 bases at V and 5 bases at J, with 7 bases in the middle. Germline lookup yields CDR1 ENHRY and CDR2 SYGVKD. This CDR3 region has 12 residues.

The table lists this clonotype with many counts. V is TRBV6-2 or TRBV6-3 and J is TRBJ1-3; D is unresolved. The CDR3 consists of 19 residues. Germline CDR1 reads MNHEY; CDR2 reads SVGEGT. Trimming cost V 2 bases and J 0 bases, with 20 bases left between them. The CDR3 region is CASSYSLSARIPSGNTIYF. Written as DNA, the CDR3 is TGTGCCAGCAGTTACAGTTTGTCGGCCCGCATCCCCTCTGGAAACACCATATATTTT.

This clonotype was counted many times. The chain combines TRBV6-1 with TRBJ2-7, with 11 bases fitting TRBD1. From germline, CDR1 is MNHNS and CDR2 SASEGT. The CDR3 length is 14 residues. V shed 6 bases, J shed 2 bases, and the junction held 3 bases outside the gene matches. The CDR3 reads CASRPGQGAYEQYF. CDR3 bases: TGTGCCAGCAGACCGGGACAGGGGGCCTACGAGCAGTACTTC.

This clonotype was observed many times. The rearrangement links TRBV28 to TRBJ2-7, with TRBD1 matching 9 bases. The V and J ends lost 4 bases and 9 bases, in that order; junction bases with no gene match: 10. This CDR3 is built from 14 residues. The germline CDR1 and CDR2 sequences are MDHEN and SYDVKM. The DNA for the CDR3 is TGTGCCAGCAGTTCGACCGGGACAGGGATCCCGCAGTACTTC. It specifies CASSSTGTGIPQYF.

This clonotype was observed at least ten times. The rearrangement uses TRBV12-3 or TRBV12-4 and TRBJ1-2, with 9 bases that match TRBD1. The trim removed 5 bases at V and 8 bases at J, leaving 18 bases unmatched. This CDR3 has 17 residues. CDR3 in amino acids: CASSPRGQGFASGGYTF. In nucleotides, the CDR3 is TGTGCCAGCAGTCCACGGGGACAGGGTTTTGCGTCGGGCGGCTACACCTTC.

The sample holds many counts of this clonotype. CDR3 sequence: CASSLLTGYEQYF. As DNA, the CDR3 is TGTGCCAGCAGCTTATTAACAGGCTACGAGCAGTACTTC. V usage is TRBV11-3 and J usage is TRBJ2-7; the D gene is possibly TRBD1 (5 bases). Trimming removed 2 bases from V and 3 bases from J, with 8 bases in between. The germline V gene encodes CDR1 SGHNT and CDR2 YENEEA. This CDR3 region has 13 residues.

The rearrangement links TRBV2 to TRBJ2-2; possibly TRBD1 for D (5 bases). V lost 5 bases and J lost 0, with 7 bases in between. Germline CDR1 is SNHLY and CDR2 is FYNNEI. The CDR3 has 14 amino acids. The CDR3 DNA sequence: TGTGCCAGCAGTCAGGGCCCGAACACCGGGGAGCTGTTTTTT. This encodes CASSQGPNTGELFF.

This clonotype turned up a few times. The chain links TRBV3-1 to TRBJ2-7, with D unclear. The CDR3 is 15 amino acids. The germline gives CDR1 LGHDT, CDR2 YNNKEL (reference sequence). The V end was cut by 1 base, the J end by 3 bases, with 13 bases between. CDR3 in DNA: TGTGCCAGCAGCCAAGGACCTTATTCAGGCTACGAGCAGTACTTC. Translation gives CASSQGPYSGYEQYF.

As regards this clonotype: Given a much more abundant clone one base away, this may be a read error. The V call is TRBV18, the J call TRBJ1-2; D is unclear. This CDR3 is built from 13 residues. CDR1 is KGHSH, CDR2 LQKENI, per germline. CDR3 sequence reads: CASFTVTEYGFTF. As DNA, the CDR3 is TGTGCCAGCTTCACCGTTACGGAGTATGGCTTCACCTTC.

V gene TRBV5-2 combines with J gene TRBJ2-5; the D call of TRBD1 is as the table states it, not checked on the DNA. TRBV5-2 is a documented pseudogene. The length of the CDR3 is 14 residues. The CDR3 nucleotides read TGTGCCAGCACATTCTCAATAGGGGAAGAGACCCAGTACTTC. Residues: CASTFSIGEETQYF.

Ten or more counts support this clonotype. In nucleotides, the CDR3 is TGTGCCAGCAGAAGGTTGGAAGAGGGTCAGCCCCAGCATTTT. It is translated as CASRRLEEGQPQHF. V usage is TRBV12-3 or TRBV12-4 and J usage is TRBJ1-5; D ambiguous. This CDR3 region has 14 residues. V was shortened by 6 bases and J by 6 bases, with 15 bases between the two germline ends.